This TCR beta chain comes out of a study of CD8 T cells in Susac syndrome. Study conclusions and caveats: The study recognized that its TCR sequencing and HLA analysis covered a relatively small number of individuals.

V was pared by 0 bases and J by 4 bases, with 9 bases of the junction left unmatched. This CDR3 is built from 18 residues. Germline assignment: CDR1 LGHNA and CDR2 YSLEER. Concerning this clonotype itself: Its antigen is undetermined.

Reverse transcription of about 0.5 to 1 ug RNA used random hexamers. The authors amplified TCR beta CDR3 across 54 Vbeta and 13 Jbeta using immunoSEQ multiplex PCR. From the immunoSEQ multiplex PCR reads, TCRdb called clonotypes with MiXCR, one entry per CDR3 protein. There are 65,000 to 80,000 distinct CDR3 sequences in the sample; 75% to 95% occur only once, and 0.5% to 0.6% lies in the top ten. Sequencing of TCR beta was carried out in blood CD8+ and CD4+ T cells. It was treatment-naive patients with stable or active relapsing-remitting disease who made up the multiple sclerosis controls. The receptor was isolated from a human donor with multiple sclerosis. The chain joins TRBV4-3 to TRBJ2-2, with 9 nucleotides matching TRBD2. The sequenced sample was CD8+ T cells from PBMCs. The CDR3 DNA reads as TGCGCCAGCAGCCAAGATGCAGCGGGAGGAAGAGGCACCGGGGAGCTGTTTTTT. Amino acid sequence: CASSQDAAGGRGTGELFF.